This entry describes one TCR beta chain. The source of the sample is a study of technical replicates of blood from a handful of donors. Measured with immunoSEQ multiplex PCR; TCRdb has only the in-frame clones, and not every one. The repertoire consists of almost 85,000 clones, with around 97% occurring once and the leading ten covering around 0.18%. The CDR3 contains 13 residues. Looked up from germline, CDR1 is SEHNR and CDR2 is FQNEAQ (reference sequence). Between the trimmed V and J ends, which lost 3 bases and 7 bases, there was a span of 10 bases. V is TRBV7-9 and J is TRBJ2-1, with D perhaps matching TRBD1 (5 bases). This clonotype was obtained from a human donor in good health. Specimen: T cells isolated from PBMCs. CDR3 sequence (DNA): TGTGCCAGCAGCTTGGAAGGGGCGAATGAGCAGTTCTTC. Its translation is CASSLEGANEQFF.